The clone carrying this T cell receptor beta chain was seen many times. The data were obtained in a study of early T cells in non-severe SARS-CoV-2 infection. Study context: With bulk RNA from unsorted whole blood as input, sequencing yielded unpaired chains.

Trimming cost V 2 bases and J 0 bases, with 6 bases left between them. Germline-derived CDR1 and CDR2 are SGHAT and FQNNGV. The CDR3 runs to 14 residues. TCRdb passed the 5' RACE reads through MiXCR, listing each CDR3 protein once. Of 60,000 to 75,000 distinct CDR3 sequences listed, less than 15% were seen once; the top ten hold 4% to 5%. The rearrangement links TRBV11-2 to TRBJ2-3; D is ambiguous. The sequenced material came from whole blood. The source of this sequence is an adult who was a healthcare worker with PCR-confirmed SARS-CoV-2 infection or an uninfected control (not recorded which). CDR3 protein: CASSLLPSTDTQYF. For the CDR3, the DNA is TGTGCCAGCAGCTTACTCCCTAGCACAGATACGCAGTATTTT.